The 21 T cell receptor beta chains below come from one sample, sequenced in a study of T cells in localized non-small cell lung cancer. Method: immunoSEQ multiplex PCR; TCRdb's copy keeps in-frame clones and lacks some. The repertoire holds roughly 30,000 clones, about nine tenths seen once, with under 5% in the top ten. Material: peripheral blood, obtained before any cancer treatment. All receptors derive from a woman aged 35 to 70 with stage I lung adenocarcinoma.

This clone came up once. The chain links TRBV7-2 to TRBJ2-1, with a weak D call TRBD1 (5 bases). The CDR3 totals 13 residues. Between the trimmed V and J ends, which lost 3 bases and 15 bases, there was a span of 18 bases. The germline V gene has CDR1 SGHTA and CDR2 FQGNSA. The CDR3 DNA is TGTGCCAGCAGCTTCCAGGACACCCTTCGTTCGTTCTTC. Protein sequence: CASSFQDTLRSFF.

The chain uses TRBV27 and TRBJ1-5, with a possible D match to TRBD1 (6 bases). With 3 bases removed from V and 4 bases from J, the gap between germline ends came to 13 bases. The CDR3 totals 15 residues. Germline V gene sequence: CDR1 MNHEY, CDR2 SMNVEV (reference sequence). The CDR3 sequence: CASSFGGLENQPQHF. CDR3 bases: TGTGCCAGCAGTTTCGGGGGGCTCGAGAATCAGCCCCAGCATTTT.

This sequence joins TRBV27 and TRBJ2-1, with TRBD1 matching over 11 bases. J lost 10 bases, V lost 1 base, and 6 bases had no gene match. The CDR3 spans 15 residues. Germline V CDR1 and CDR2: MNHEY, SMNVEV (reference sequence). CDR3 in DNA: TGTGCCAGCAGTTTATTGGGACAGGGGGTCGTCGAGCAGTTCTTC. It encodes CASSLLGQGVVEQFF.

The rearrangement uses TRBV6-1 and TRBJ2-2; maybe TRBD1 (5 bases). The CDR3 length is 16 residues. V shed 3 bases and J shed 0 bases, with 11 bases lying between them. Germline V CDR1 and CDR2: MNHNS, SASEGT. This chain's CDR3 is CASSDPPGTNTGELFF. In nucleotides, the CDR3 is TGTGCCAGCAGTGATCCCCCAGGGACGAACACCGGGGAGCTGTTTTTT.

The genes are TRBV29-1 and TRBJ1-4; perhaps TRBD1 as D (5 bases). The CDR3 is made up of 14 amino acids. Between the trimmed V and J ends, which lost 7 bases and 3 bases, there was a span of 15 bases. Germline lookup yields CDR1 SQVTM and CDR2 ANQGSEA. The CDR3 nucleotides are TGCAGCGCTCGAAGGGGAGGTGCTAATGAAAAACTGTTTTTT. Protein: CSARRGGANEKLFF. Drawing the rest from reference TRBV29-1 and TRBJ1-4, the complete variable domain is SAVISQKPSRDICQRGTSLTIQCQVDSQVTMMFWYRQQPGQSLTLIATANQGSEATYESGFVIDKFPISRPNLTFSTLTVSNMSPEDSSIYLCSARRGGANEKLFFGSGTQLSVL.

This sequence joins TRBV30 and TRBJ2-1; 10 nucleotides agree with TRBD1. Unmatched junction bases numbered 3, after V lost 1 base and J lost 6 bases. CDR1 is GTSNPN, CDR2 SVGIG, per germline (reference sequence). The length of the CDR3 is 14 residues. The CDR3 nucleotides are TGTGCCTGGAGTGCGGGGACAGGGGCCAATGAGCAGTTCTTC. Amino acid sequence: CAWSAGTGANEQFF.

The gene calls are TRBV20-1 and TRBJ1-2; D is ambiguous. Germline V gene sequence: CDR1 DFQATT, CDR2 SNEGSKA (reference sequence). Deletions cut 3 bases from V and 6 bases from J, with 8 bases between. There are 11 residues in the CDR3. The CDR3 here is CSARKGDGYTF. The DNA for the CDR3 is TGCAGTGCTAGGAAGGGCGATGGCTACACCTTC.

The rearrangement uses TRBV10-3 and TRBJ1-1, with 10 bases matching TRBD1. Trimming cost V 9 bases and J 6 bases; bases outside gene matches: 4. The CDR3 spans 12 residues. CDR1 is ENHRY, CDR2 SYGVKD, per germline. The CDR3: CAMGQGISEAFF. CDR3 nucleotides: TGTGCCATGGGACAGGGGATCTCTGAAGCTTTCTTT.

This chain uses TRBV7-8 with TRBJ1-2; 8 nucleotides agree with TRBD1. V shed 6 bases and J 2 bases; nucleotides not matched to a gene: 11. This CDR3 has 16 amino acids. Germline loops: CDR1 SGHVS, CDR2 FQNEAQ. The CDR3 region is CASSHMGRDRNYGYTF. CDR3 bases: TGTGCCAGCAGTCACATGGGCCGGGACAGGAACTATGGCTACACCTTC.

This sequence joins TRBV6-5 and TRBJ2-1, with unresolved D. Trimming cost V 4 bases and J 3 bases, with 7 bases left between them. The CDR3 is 13 residues long. In germline, CDR1 is MNHEY, CDR2 SVGAGI. CDR3 DNA sequence: TGTGCCAGCAGTTCACCCCTCTACAATGAGCAGTTCTTC. It translates to CASSSPLYNEQFF.

This clone was seen once. V is TRBV4-3 and J is TRBJ1-1, with D hard to call. Germline V CDR1 and CDR2: LGHNA, YSLEER. Between the trimmed V and J ends, which lost 0 bases and 5 bases, there was a span of 10 bases. This CDR3 has 14 amino acids. The CDR3 protein is CASSQDTPFTEAFF. The DNA for the CDR3 is TGCGCCAGCAGCCAAGATACCCCCTTTACTGAAGCTTTCTTT.

The chain uses TRBV6-6 and TRBJ1-2; 7 bases match TRBD1. CDR1 and CDR2 (germline): MNHNY, SVGAGI (reference sequence). The CDR3 has 14 residues. V gave up 0 bases and J gave up 4 bases; unmatched junction bases: 2. CDR3 in amino acids: CASSYSGQIYGYTF. The CDR3 DNA sequence: TGTGCCAGCAGTTACTCGGGACAGATCTATGGCTACACCTTC.

The rearrangement uses TRBV27 and TRBJ1-4; D is unresolved. This CDR3 has 16 amino acids. Trimming shortened V by 5 bases and J by 4 bases, and 17 bases separated the two germline ends. In germline, CDR1 is MNHEY, CDR2 SMNVEV (reference sequence). The CDR3 DNA sequence: TGTGCCAGCAGTCGTAAAGCGGGGAGGGATAATGAAAAACTGTTTTTT. This sequence encodes CASSRKAGRDNEKLFF. The full variable domain, its missing parts supplied by reference TRBV27 and TRBJ1-4, is EAQVTQNPRYLITVTGKKLTVTCSQNMNHEYMSWYRQDPGLGLRQIYYSMNVEVTDKGDVPEGYKVSRKEKRNFPLILESPSPNQTSLYFCASSRKAGRDNEKLFFGSGTQLSVL.

CDR3 coding DNA: TGCGCCAGCAGCCCGGGACTGCGGGAGACCCAGTACTTC. Its protein product is CASSPGLRETQYF. The gene calls are TRBV5-1 and TRBJ2-5; maybe TRBD2 (6 bases). There are 13 residues in the CDR3. CDR1 SGHRS and CDR2 YFSETQ come from the germline V gene. V was cut by 4 bases and J by 5 bases, with 12 bases left in between.

As DNA, the CDR3 is TGTGCCAGCAGCCCCCGGAGACAGGGGGGAGAGACCCAGTACTTC. This codes for CASSPRRQGGETQYF. The chain has TRBV7-9 and TRBJ2-5, with 9 bases identical to TRBD1. Germline CDR1 reads SEHNR; CDR2 reads FQNEAQ (reference sequence). Trimming cost V 5 bases and J 4 bases; bases outside gene matches: 8. This CDR3 contains 15 residues.

This chain uses TRBV27 with TRBJ2-5, with TRBD2 matching 11 bases. Germline V gives CDR1 MNHEY, CDR2 SMNVEV (reference sequence). V gave up 5 bases and J gave up 5 bases; unmatched junction bases: 7. The CDR3 extends over 15 amino acids. The chain's CDR3 is CASSGTSGSWETQYF. The DNA of the CDR3 is TGTGCCAGCAGTGGGACTAGCGGTAGTTGGGAGACCCAGTACTTC.

The genes are TRBV5-1 and TRBJ1-1; a weak D match, TRBD1 (5 bases). Trimming left V 6 bases short and J 0 bases short, with 12 bases between. CDR1 is SGHRS and CDR2 is YFSETQ in the germline V gene. CDR3 length: 14 amino acids. CDR3 nucleotides: TGCGCCAGCAAAGAGGGGACCATGAACACTGAAGCTTTCTTT. Amino acid sequence: CASKEGTMNTEAFF.

The V gene is TRBV19, the J gene TRBJ1-1; D unclear. V shed 5 bases and J shed 0 bases, with 19 bases lying between them. Germline V gene data show CDR1 as LNHDA and CDR2 as SQIVND (reference sequence). The CDR3 spans 17 residues. The CDR3 sequence is CASSQRPGGIMNTEAFF. For the CDR3, the DNA is TGTGCCAGTAGTCAAAGGCCCGGCGGAATTATGAACACTGAAGCTTTCTTT.

The chain employs TRBV4-3 and TRBJ2-3, with TRBD2 as a possible D gene (5 bases). Trimming left V 0 bases short and J 1 base short, with 8 bases between. The V gene's germline CDR1 is LGHNA and CDR2 YSLEER. The CDR3 totals 15 residues. Here the CDR3 reads CASSQERRGTDTQYF. The CDR3 DNA reads as TGCGCCAGCAGCCAAGAAAGGCGGGGCACAGATACGCAGTATTTT.

For the CDR3, the DNA is TGTGCCAGTAGTATCAAAACGGGGGCAGATACGCAGTATTTT. Its translation: CASSIKTGADTQYF. The chain employs TRBV19 and TRBJ2-3; D possibly corresponds to TRBD2 (6 bases). V was clipped by 3 bases and J by 4 bases, with 11 bases between them. Looked up from germline, CDR1 is LNHDA and CDR2 is SQIVND (reference sequence). The CDR3 extends over 14 amino acids.

The chain recombines TRBV7-9 with TRBJ1-6; 8 nucleotides line up with TRBD1. CDR3 length equals 16 residues. Trimming at V came to 2 bases and at J to 10 bases, leaving 10 bases not matched to a gene. Per the germline V gene, CDR1 is SEHNR and CDR2 is FQNEAQ (reference sequence). The CDR3 DNA sequence: TGTGCCAGCAGCTTACCAGGGCCAGGGGGCATCTCACCCCTCCACTTT. Translated, it gives CASSLPGPGGISPLHF.